This T cell receptor (beta chain) was captured in a study of neurological immune-mediated disorders. Study-level points and caveats: The absence of any CDR3 amino acid sequence shared by expanded clones across subjects suggests that repertoires were private in all groups. Neither clinical nor MRI features were associated with the multiple sclerosis repertoire cluster.

Synthesis of cDNA was carried out by template-switch 5'RACE. The reaction used 10-nucleotide random UMIs. One entry per CDR3 protein results from TCRdb running MiXCR on the 5' RACE reads. The sample has about 55,000 distinct CDR3 sequences; around 4.4% are singletons. This clonotype was seen repeatedly, ten times or more. The antigen is undetermined. Germline lookup yields CDR1 MNHEY and CDR2 SMNVEV (reference sequence). The V and J ends lost 5 bases and 4 bases respectively, with 17 bases between them. The CDR3 loop spans 15 amino acids. Material for sequencing was PBMCs. This receptor was obtained from a man aged 45-65 years with multiple sclerosis. This rearrangement joins TRBV27 to TRBJ1-2; D gene ambiguous. CDR3 residues: CASSQNVDGVYGYTF. The CDR3 DNA reads TGTGCCAGCAGTCAAAATGTGGACGGAGTCTATGGCTACACCTTC.